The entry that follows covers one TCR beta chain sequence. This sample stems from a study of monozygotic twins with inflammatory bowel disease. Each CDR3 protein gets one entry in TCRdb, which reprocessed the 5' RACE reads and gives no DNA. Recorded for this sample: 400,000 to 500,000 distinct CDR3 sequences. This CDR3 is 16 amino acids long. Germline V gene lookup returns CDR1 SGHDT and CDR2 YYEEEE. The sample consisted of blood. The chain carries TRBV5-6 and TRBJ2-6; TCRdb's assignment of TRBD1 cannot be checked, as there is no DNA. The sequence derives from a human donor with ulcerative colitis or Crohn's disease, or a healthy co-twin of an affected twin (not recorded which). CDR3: CASSSTGPSLANVLTF. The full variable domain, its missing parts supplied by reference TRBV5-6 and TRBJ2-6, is DAGVTQSPTHLIKTRGQQVTLRCSPKSGHDTVSWYQQALGQGPQFIFQYYEEEERQRGNFPDRFSGHQFPNYSSELNVNALLLGDSALYLCASSSTGPSLANVLTFGAGSRLTVL.